The rows below give T cell receptor beta chains drawn from one sample of a study of T-cell reconstitution after alpha-beta-depleted transplantation in children. TCRdb re-called the PCR reads through MiXCR, storing one row per CDR3 protein. The sample lists some 830,000 distinct CDR3 sequences, less than 20% occurring once. The specimen was PBMCs, mostly from graft donor cells, collected 360 days after TCRalphabeta/CD19-depleted stem cell transplant. The receptors were sampled from a male patient under 18 who had a stem cell transplant for acute lymphoblastic leukemia, so the T cells may come from the graft donor. Both conserved end residues are part of each CDR3. D genes are given only for firm matches. Rows give clone size only sometimes, using once, few, many, or a class for an expanded clone.

v_gene	abundance	d_gene	j_gene	CDR3aa	CDR3nt
TRBV4-1	NA	NA	TRBJ2-3	CASSQVFTDTQYF	TGCGCCAGCAGCCAAGTCTTCACAGATACGCAGTATTTT
TRBV6-4	NA	NA	TRBJ1-2	CASSPSTGFSYGYTF	TGTGCCAGCAGCCCCTCAACGGGATTCAGCTATGGCTACACCTTC
TRBV9	few	TRBD2	TRBJ2-3	CASRPSGSRTDTQYF	TGTGCCAGTAGGCCTAGCGGGAGCCGCACAGATACGCAGTATTTT
TRBV5-1	NA	NA	TRBJ2-7	CASSSHILPYEQYF	TGCGCCAGCAGTTCCCACATCTTACCCTACGAGCAGTACTTC
TRBV20-1	few	NA	TRBJ2-3	CSASKITDTQYF	TGCAGTGCGTCGAAAATCACAGATACGCAGTATTTT
TRBV2	NA	NA	TRBJ1-4	CASSGDWGEKLFF	TGTGCCAGCAGTGGAGACTGGGGTGAAAAACTGTTTTTT
TRBV5-1	NA	TRBD1	TRBJ1-1	CASSLRTGGSVTEAFF	TGCGCCAGCAGCTTGCGGACAGGGGGCTCGGTGACTGAAGCTTTCTTT
TRBV15	NA	NA	TRBJ1-1	CATSTLTGHFTEAFF	TGTGCCACCAGCACCTTGACAGGACACTTCACTGAAGCTTTCTTT
TRBV28	few	NA	TRBJ1-4	CASAHGATNEKLFF	TGTGCCAGCGCCCATGGCGCAACTAATGAAAAACTGTTTTTT
TRBV11-2	few	NA	TRBJ1-3	CASSPLGDSSGNTIYF	TGTGCCAGCAGCCCATTGGGGGACTCTTCTGGAAACACCATATATTTT
TRBV12-3/TRBV12-4	few	NA	TRBJ1-2	CASRDTFRYGYTF	TGTGCCAGCAGGGACACCTTTCGTTATGGCTACACCTTC
TRBV4-1	NA	NA	TRBJ2-7	CASSQAQEEQYF	TGCGCCAGCAGCCAAGCCCAGGAAGAGCAGTACTTC
TRBV3-1	NA	NA	TRBJ2-1	CASSQDWGQTYNEQFF	TGTGCCAGCAGCCAAGATTGGGGACAAACCTACAATGAGCAGTTCTTC
TRBV12-3/TRBV12-4	few	TRBD2	TRBJ2-7	CASSFFSGIPNEQYF	TGTGCCAGCAGTTTCTTTAGCGGGATCCCCAACGAGCAGTACTTC
TRBV7-3	few	NA	TRBJ2-1	CASSFAGGGYNEQFF	TGTGCCAGCAGCTTTGCTGGAGGTGGCTACAATGAGCAGTTCTTC
TRBV5-5	NA	NA	TRBJ2-5	CASSSLDSLLETQYF	TGTGCCAGCAGCTCCCTGGACAGTCTCTTAGAGACCCAGTACTTC
TRBV10-3	NA	NA	TRBJ2-7	CAISESTHRTYEQYF	TGTGCCATCAGTGAGTCCACGCACAGGACCTACGAGCAGTACTTC
TRBV20-1	few	NA	TRBJ2-7	CSASGLLSSYEQYF	TGCAGTGCTAGCGGCCTCCTGAGCTCCTACGAGCAGTACTTC
TRBV9	few	TRBD1	TRBJ2-7	CASSVRDRVGEQYF	TGTGCCAGCAGCGTCCGGGACAGGGTAGGCGAGCAGTACTTC
TRBV7-9	few	TRBD1	TRBJ2-7	CASSLGLSAGGHEQYF	TGTGCCAGCAGCTTAGGCTTATCGGCAGGGGGTCACGAGCAGTACTTC
TRBV5-1	many	NA	TRBJ2-5	CASRYARETQYF	TGCGCCAGCAGATACGCCAGGGAGACCCAGTACTTC
TRBV2	few	NA	TRBJ2-2	CASNSFGLNTGELFF	TGTGCCAGCAATTCCTTCGGACTAAACACCGGGGAGCTGTTTTTT
TRBV13	few	TRBD1	TRBJ1-4	CASSSSTGWDEKLFF	TGTGCCAGCAGCTCTTCGACAGGGTGGGATGAAAAACTGTTTTTT